The 5 T cell receptor beta chains reported below all come from one sample, sequenced in a study of tumor and adjacent non-tumor tissue in lung cancer. RNA was extracted from bulk tissue without any cell sorting. TCRbeta libraries were built with three rounds of nested PCR, modified from ARM-PCR. In TCRdb, the multiplex PCR reads were re-called with MiXCR into one record per CDR3 protein. The table lists 110,000 or so distinct CDR3 sequences, roughly 75% of them singletons. Specimen: lung tumor tissue. The receptors here all came from a woman in her sixties with non-small cell lung cancer.

This clonotype was recorded only once. The chain joins TRBV6-6 to TRBJ1-2; D is unclear. Germline-derived CDR1 and CDR2 are MNHNY and SVGAGI (reference sequence). The CDR3 runs to 13 residues. Trimming pared 6 bases from V and 4 bases from J, leaving 12 bases between. The CDR3 region has the DNA TGTGCCAGCAGCCCTGTCGGAGCCTATGGCTACACCTTC. Residues: CASSPVGAYGYTF.

To note about this clonotype: Given a much more abundant clone one base away, this may be a read error. The chain links TRBV4-3 to TRBJ1-6; no firm D call. The CDR3 contains 12 residues. Germline CDR1 is LGHNA and CDR2 is YSLEER. The CDR3 sequence: CASSRSNSTLHF. The CDR3 region has the DNA TGCGCCAGCAGCCGTAGTAATTCAACCCTCCACTTT.

Worth noting for this clonotype: The junction departs from the called germline gene at one end, perhaps through a read error. The DNA for the CDR3 is TGCGCCAGCAGCATAATACGGGACAGCCCGCATGGCTACACCTTC. Translation gives CASSIIRDSPHGYTF. V usage is TRBV11-2 and J usage is TRBJ1-2; 7 nucleotides align to TRBD1. Germline V gene lookup returns CDR1 SGHAT and CDR2 FQNNGV. This CDR3 comprises 15 residues.

As to this clonotype: One end of the junction varies from germline; a read error may be responsible. This chain links TRBV11-2 with TRBJ1-5, with 7 bases identical to TRBD1. The CDR3 is made up of 13 amino acids. Germline loops: CDR1 SGHAT, CDR2 FQNNGV. The CDR3 DNA follows: TGTGCCAGATCCCGGGACAGAGGTCAGCCCCGGCATTTT. Translating gives CARSRDRGQPRHF.

Remarks on this clonotype: A read error may account for a junction end that differs from germline. This chain connects TRBV12-3 or TRBV12-4 to TRBJ1-5; D is perhaps TRBD1 (5 bases). The CDR3 totals 16 residues. In nucleotides, the CDR3 is TGTGCCAGCATTCTGTCGGGAAGCGGGGGTAATCAGTCCCAGCATTTT. It codes for CASILSGSGGNQSQHF.